This T cell receptor beta chain stems from a study of vaccination and CD4 T cells after COVID-19. For the study at large: Convalescent persons amounted to six males plus four females, two of whom were Hispanic. General study results and limits: Median counts of SARS-CoV-2-reactive clonotypes increased from about 20 to 38; this difference was not significant.

V was pared by 7 bases and J by 0 bases, with 7 bases between. The CDR3 runs to 13 residues. Germline V CDR1 and CDR2: MNHNS, SASEGT. Oncomine TCR Beta short-read sequencing was applied to DNA from cultured CD4+ T cells. TCRdb re-called the PCR reads with MiXCR, one entry per CDR3 protein. Among fewer than 4,500 distinct CDR3 sequences listed, around 24% were seen once. The treatment: roughly 10-day PBMC culture with coronavirus spike peptide pools or control peptides (ViraFEST assay). For ViraFEST, peptide pools expanded antigen-specific T cells, after which the TCRs were sequenced. This clonotype was detected only once. Antigen unknown.

The chain combines TRBV6-1 with TRBJ1-3; D remains ambiguous. This TCR came from a human donor who had recovered from COVID-19. Sequencing was done on a sample of CD4+ T cells from blood, cultured in vitro. As DNA, the CDR3 is TGTGCCAGCACCCCGAGCTCTGGAAACACCATATATTTT. Translation gives CASTPSSGNTIYF.